The 32 T cell receptor beta chains in this list originate from one sample, sequenced in a study of blood T cells in healthy people across ages. Through a sample-barcoded 5' primer and a J-beta primer mix, a second PCR was run for about 7 to 12 cycles. TCRdb reprocessed the 5' RACE reads via MiXCR and lists one record per CDR3 protein. The sample shows about 1.6 million distinct CDR3 sequences, roughly 30% of them seen only once. The specimen sequenced was blood. Receptors were obtained from a woman aged 25 to 45 in good health.

The chain employs TRBV29-1 and TRBJ1-1; D remains unclear. The germline V gene has CDR1 SQVTM and CDR2 ANQGSEA. V gave up 8 bases and J gave up 4 bases, with 11 bases separating them. The CDR3 length is 11 residues. CDR3: CSPRAGTEAFF. The DNA of the CDR3 is TGCAGCCCACGGGCGGGCACTGAAGCTTTCTTT. The full variable domain, completed using reference TRBV29-1 and TRBJ1-1, is SAVISQKPSRDICQRGTSLTIQCQVDSQVTMMFWYRQQPGQSLTLIATANQGSEATYESGFVIDKFPISRPNLTFSTLTVSNMSPEDSSIYLCSPRAGTEAFFGQGTRLTVV.

This clonotype was counted many times. This sequence joins TRBV10-3 and TRBJ1-2; no clear D. The CDR3 sequence is 13 residues long. Trimming pared 3 bases from V and 2 bases from J, leaving 7 bases between. The germline gives CDR1 ENHRY, CDR2 SYGVKD. CDR3 sequence: CAISDGGNYGYTF. In DNA, the CDR3 is TGTGCCATCAGTGACGGCGGAAACTATGGCTACACCTTC.

As DNA, the CDR3 is TGTGCCAGTTCGACGGACAGGACCCAACTGGACTATGGCTACACCTTC. Amino acid sequence: CASSTDRTQLDYGYTF. The chain carries TRBV19 and TRBJ1-2; 7 bases are shared with TRBD1. J was trimmed by 3 bases and V by 8 bases; bases with no gene match: 15. The CDR3 sequence is 16 residues long. Per germline, CDR1 LNHDA and CDR2 SQIVND (reference sequence).

This clonotype showed up just a few times. The V and J genes are TRBV7-9 and TRBJ1-2; no firm D call. Trimming removed 1 base from V and 12 bases from J, with 12 bases in between. The germline V gene has CDR1 SEHNR and CDR2 FQNEAQ (reference sequence). The CDR3 is 12 residues long. CDR3 region: CASSLETGLDTF. CDR3 nucleotide sequence: TGTGCCAGCAGCTTAGAAACGGGCCTAGACACCTTC. The whole variable domain, remainder taken from reference TRBV7-9 and TRBJ1-2, is DTGVSQNPRHKITKRGQNVTFRCDPISEHNRLYWYRQTLGQGPEFLTYFQNEAQLEKSRLLSDRFSAERPKGSFSTLEIQRTEQGDSAMYLCASSLETGLDTFGSGTRLTVV.

The rearrangement links TRBV5-1 to TRBJ2-1, with a possible D match to TRBD1 (6 bases). In germline, CDR1 is SGHRS, CDR2 YFSETQ. The CDR3 consists of 19 residues. V shed 1 base and J shed 0 bases, with 20 bases lying between them. The CDR3 coding sequence is TGCGCCAGCAGCTTGCAGCCGGACAGTCCCGGCCTCTCCTACAATGAGCAGTTCTTC. Its translation: CASSLQPDSPGLSYNEQFF.

CDR3 in DNA: TGCGCCAGCAGCCAAGACAGACAGCCGGGTTTAATTGAAGCTTTCTTT. Translating gives CASSQDRQPGLIEAFF. This chain joins TRBV4-1 and TRBJ1-1, with a possible D match to TRBD1 (5 bases). The germline CDR1 and CDR2 sequences are MGHRA and YSYEKL. The length of the CDR3 is 16 residues. The germline V and J ends were trimmed by 0 bases and 7 bases, with 18 bases remaining between them.

The chain is built from TRBV5-1 and TRBJ2-1, with 8 bases lining up with TRBD2. Germline V CDR1 and CDR2: SGHRS, YFSETQ. Unmatched junction bases numbered 7, after V lost 5 bases and J lost 3 bases. The CDR3 is 15 residues long. CDR3: CASRSGGGIYNEQFF. The CDR3, as DNA: TGCGCCAGCAGATCTGGCGGGGGGATCTACAATGAGCAGTTCTTC.

The genes are TRBV9 and TRBJ1-1; unclear D gene. V lost 0 bases and J 1 base, leaving 7 bases between the germline ends. The CDR3 spans 14 residues. CDR1 is SGDLS, CDR2 YYNGEE, per germline. The CDR3 bases are TGTGCCAGCAGCGTAGACGGGAAGAACACTGAAGCTTTCTTT. As protein: CASSVDGKNTEAFF.

There are a few counts of this clonotype. This chain connects TRBV7-9 to TRBJ2-3; 8 bases line up with TRBD1. The CDR3 sequence is 20 residues long. Germline V gives CDR1 SEHNR, CDR2 FQNEAQ (reference sequence). Trimming at V came to 1 base and at J to 0 bases, leaving 15 bases not matched to a gene. CDR3 in amino acids: CASSLGTGRRRTSSTDTQYF. The CDR3 bases are TGTGCCAGCAGCTTAGGGACAGGGAGACGACGGACCTCTAGCACAGATACGCAGTATTTT.

This chain joins TRBV5-1 and TRBJ2-1, with D hard to call. V lost 4 bases to trimming and J lost 0 bases, with 11 bases between them. Germline V gene lookup returns CDR1 SGHRS and CDR2 YFSETQ. The CDR3 totals 15 residues. DNA of the CDR3: TGCGCCAGCAGCATAACCCCGAGCTCCTACAATGAGCAGTTCTTC. Its translation: CASSITPSSYNEQFF.

The V call is TRBV7-9, the J call TRBJ2-5, with 15 bases matching TRBD2. Germline CDR1 and CDR2: SEHNR and FQNEAQ (reference sequence). The CDR3 sequence is 17 residues long. The V gene end was trimmed by 3 bases and the J gene end by 6 bases; junction bases not matched to a gene: 8. The CDR3 region has the DNA TGTGCCAGCAGCTTGACCGGGACTAGCGGGGGGTCCCAGACCCAGTACTTC. It translates to CASSLTGTSGGSQTQYF.

V is TRBV6-1 and J is TRBJ2-7; D remains unclear. CDR1 and CDR2 (germline): MNHNS, SASEGT. The CDR3 is made up of 13 amino acids. Trimming stripped 6 bases from V and 0 bases from J, with 9 bases between. The CDR3 region is CASRDGGSYEQYF. CDR3 nucleotide sequence: TGTGCCAGCAGGGACGGCGGCTCCTACGAGCAGTACTTC.

The chain carries TRBV27 and TRBJ1-2, with 9 positions matching TRBD1. Germline values: CDR1 MNHEY, CDR2 SMNVEV (reference sequence). The V segment lost 1 base and the J segment 6 bases; nucleotides outside the gene matches: 9. CDR3 length equals 16 residues. The CDR3 sequence is CASSLFLSWDRDGYTF. The DNA of the CDR3 is TGTGCCAGCAGTTTATTCTTGTCGTGGGACAGGGATGGCTACACCTTC.

This chain uses TRBV20-1 with TRBJ1-2; no firm D call. The germline V and J ends were trimmed by 0 bases and 8 bases, with 13 bases remaining between them. This CDR3 has 13 amino acids. Per germline, CDR1 DFQATT and CDR2 SNEGSKA (reference sequence). As DNA, the CDR3 is TGCAGTGCTAGAGATAAAGGACCCGGGGGCTACACCTTC. Protein: CSARDKGPGGYTF.

This clonotype was picked up many times. J is TRBJ2-1 and V is TRBV29-1, with D possibly matching TRBD2 (6 bases). The CDR3 runs to 11 residues. V shed 7 bases and J shed 3 bases, with 7 bases lying between them. Germline V gene lookup returns CDR1 SQVTM and CDR2 ANQGSEA. The CDR3 DNA reads as TGCAGCGGGACTATCTACAATGAGCAGTTCTTC. As protein: CSGTIYNEQFF.

This clonotype was counted ten times or more. The V gene is TRBV29-1, the J gene TRBJ2-1, with D hard to call. CDR3 length: 12 residues. Trimming removed 8 bases from V and 4 bases from J, with 12 bases in between. The germline V gene has CDR1 SQVTM and CDR2 ANQGSEA. In DNA, the CDR3 is TGCAGCTCCTCGGACCGTTACAATGAGCAGTTCTTC. Its protein product is CSSSDRYNEQFF.

V gene TRBV2 combines with J gene TRBJ2-5, with D possibly matching TRBD2 (5 bases). The germline V gene has CDR1 SNHLY and CDR2 FYNNEI. V shed 7 bases and J shed 5 bases, with 17 bases lying between them. The CDR3 spans 14 residues. This CDR3 reads CASNYLGVGETQYF. CDR3 DNA: TGTGCCAGCAATTATTTGGGAGTAGGGGAGACCCAGTACTTC.

The table lists this clonotype with many counts. The chain has TRBV4-2 and TRBJ2-3, with D unclear. The CDR3 totals 14 residues. Trimming removed 5 bases at V and 1 base at J, with 10 bases between. Germline V gives CDR1 LGHNA, CDR2 YNFKEQ. CDR3 loop: CASSEYTGTDTQYF. CDR3 sequence (DNA): TGTGCCAGCAGCGAATACACTGGCACAGATACGCAGTATTTT.

Concerning this clonotype: A junction boundary mismatches the germline segment, possibly from a read error. The chain combines TRBV2 with TRBJ2-7, with TRBD2 identical over 9 bases. The CDR3 length is 17 residues. The germline CDR1 and CDR2 sequences are SNHLY and FYNNEI. The CDR3 nucleotides are TGTGCCTGCAGTGAAGGACTTCTAGCGGGAAACTCCTACGAGCAGTACTTC. Translated, it gives CACSEGLLAGNSYEQYF.

This chain links TRBV20-1 with TRBJ1-1; 7 bases fit TRBD1. V lost 1 base, J lost 1 base, and 3 bases stayed unmatched. The CDR3 totals 14 residues. Germline loops: CDR1 DFQATT, CDR2 SNEGSKA (reference sequence). CDR3 protein: CSARVRDRNTEAFF. The CDR3 DNA reads TGCAGTGCTAGAGTCCGGGACAGGAACACTGAAGCTTTCTTT.

This clonotype turned up a few times. The rearrangement joins TRBV5-1 to TRBJ2-3; 7 bases align to TRBD2. Germline V gene data show CDR1 as SGHRS and CDR2 as YFSETQ. The CDR3 sequence is 15 residues long. The junction had 6 bases not matched to a gene; V was cut back by 3 bases and J by 2 bases. CDR3 residues: CASSYAGDPTDTQYF. The CDR3 DNA reads as TGCGCCAGCAGCTATGCGGGGGACCCCACAGATACGCAGTATTTT.

The table lists this clonotype with a few counts. The chain joins TRBV6-1 to TRBJ2-5; 8 bases match TRBD1. The CDR3 contains 13 residues. Germline V lookup: CDR1 MNHNS, CDR2 SASEGT. With 6 bases clipped from V and 7 bases from J, the junction kept 7 bases outside the gene matches. The CDR3 region has the DNA TGTGCCAGCAGCAAGGACAGGGTGAGGACCCAGTACTTC. This translates into CASSKDRVRTQYF.

DNA of the CDR3: TGCAGTCCCCCCAGGAGCTACACCTTC. Its translation is CSPPRSYTF. This chain connects TRBV20-1 to TRBJ1-2; D gene unclear. Per the germline V gene, CDR1 is DFQATT and CDR2 is SNEGSKA (reference sequence). V shed 8 bases and J shed 9 bases, with 10 bases lying between them. This CDR3 spans 9 amino acids.

The gene calls are TRBV7-2 and TRBJ2-3; 9 bases line up with TRBD2. V gave up 5 bases and J gave up 5 bases; unmatched junction bases: 11. This CDR3 region has 16 residues. The germline V gene has CDR1 SGHTA and CDR2 FQGNSA. CDR3 protein: CASSPPPGLALDTQYF. Written as DNA, the CDR3 is TGTGCCAGCAGCCCCCCGCCGGGACTAGCCTTAGATACGCAGTATTTT. Together with reference TRBV7-2 and TRBJ2-3, the CDR3 gives the full variable domain: GAGVSQSPSNKVTEKGKDVELRCDPISGHTALYWYRQSLGQGLEFLIYFQGNSAPDKSGLPSDRFSAERTGGSVSTLTIQRTQQEDSAVYLCASSPPPGLALDTQYFGPGTRLTVL.

The chain is built from TRBV5-1 and TRBJ2-7; TRBD1 agrees at 7 bases. Germline lookup yields CDR1 SGHRS and CDR2 YFSETQ. This CDR3 has 14 amino acids. With V trimmed by 7 bases and J by 2 bases, 9 bases remained unmatched. As DNA, the CDR3 is TGCGCCAGCGGGCCCGGGACAGACCCCTACGAGCAGTACTTC. Translating it yields CASGPGTDPYEQYF.

The chain employs TRBV13 and TRBJ1-1; weak D call: TRBD1 (6 bases). V lost 4 bases to trimming and J lost 3 bases, with 15 bases between them. The CDR3 is 15 residues long. Germline loops: CDR1 PRHDT, CDR2 FYEKMQ (reference sequence). The CDR3 nucleotides read TGTGCCAGCAGCTCCAATCTCAGGGGCCACACTGAAGCTTTCTTT. Protein sequence: CASSSNLRGHTEAFF.

A few counts support this clonotype. Its ends do not fully match the called genes, so a read error is possible. The CDR3: CASSQETSGGEETQCF. DNA for the CDR3: TGTGCCAGCAGCCAAGAGACTAGCGGGGGGGAAGAGACCCAGTGCTTC. The V and J genes are TRBV4-2 and TRBJ2-5; 14 positions match TRBD2. The CDR3 loop spans 16 amino acids. CDR1 and CDR2 from the germline V gene are LGHNA and YNFKEQ.

This clonotype came up many times. The gene calls are TRBV6-6 and TRBJ1-4; D not resolved. Trimming left V 7 bases short and J 3 bases short, with 9 bases between. The CDR3 has 13 residues. Germline values: CDR1 MNHNY, CDR2 SVGAGI (reference sequence). The CDR3 loop reads CASTRWANEKLFF. The CDR3 DNA follows: TGTGCCAGCACTCGGTGGGCTAATGAAAAACTGTTTTTT.

V is TRBV5-6 and J is TRBJ2-3; no clear D. This CDR3 has 15 amino acids. Deletions cut 0 bases from V and 4 bases from J, with 12 bases between. Germline loops: CDR1 SGHDT, CDR2 YYEEEE. The CDR3 region is CASSLASTPADTQYF. For the CDR3, the DNA is TGTGCCAGCAGCTTGGCGTCAACACCGGCAGATACGCAGTATTTT.

The chain uses TRBV6-2 or TRBV6-3 and TRBJ2-2; maybe TRBD2 (6 bases). V was clipped by 5 bases and J by 7 bases, with 17 bases between them. This CDR3 is built from 15 residues. Germline loops: CDR1 MNHEY, CDR2 SVGEGT. The CDR3: CASSRLTRGNGELFF. CDR3 nucleotide sequence: TGTGCCAGCAGTAGACTTACTCGGGGGAACGGGGAGCTGTTTTTT.

Only a few counts were recorded for this clonotype. This rearrangement joins TRBV11-2 to TRBJ2-1; 8 bases align to TRBD2. This CDR3 is built from 15 residues. Germline V gives CDR1 SGHAT, CDR2 FQNNGV. The V segment lost 4 bases and the J segment 3 bases; nucleotides outside the gene matches: 5. In nucleotides, the CDR3 is TGTGCCAGCAGCTCCATAGCGGGGTTCTACAATGAGCAGTTCTTC. As protein: CASSSIAGFYNEQFF.

This chain uses TRBV6-1 with TRBJ1-5, with 7 bases fitting TRBD1. This CDR3 has 15 residues. Germline lookup yields CDR1 MNHNS and CDR2 SASEGT. The V and J ends lost 1 base and 9 bases, in that order; junction bases with no gene match: 9. CDR3 in DNA: TGTGCCAGCAGTGAAGGTTTTACAGGGGTGCGGCCCCAGCATTTT. Its protein is CASSEGFTGVRPQHF.